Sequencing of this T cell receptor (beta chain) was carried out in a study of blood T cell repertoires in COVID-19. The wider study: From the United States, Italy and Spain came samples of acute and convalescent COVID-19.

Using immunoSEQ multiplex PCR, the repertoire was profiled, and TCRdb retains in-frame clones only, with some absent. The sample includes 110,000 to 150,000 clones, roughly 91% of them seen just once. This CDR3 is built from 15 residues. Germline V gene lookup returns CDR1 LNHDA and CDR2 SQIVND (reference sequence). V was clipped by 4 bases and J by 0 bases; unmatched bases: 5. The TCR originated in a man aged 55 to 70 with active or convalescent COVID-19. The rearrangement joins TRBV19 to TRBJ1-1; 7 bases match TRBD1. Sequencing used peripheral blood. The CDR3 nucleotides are TGTGCCAGTAGTACCTTTGGGACAGTGAACACTGAAGCTTTCTTT. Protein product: CASSTFGTVNTEAFF.